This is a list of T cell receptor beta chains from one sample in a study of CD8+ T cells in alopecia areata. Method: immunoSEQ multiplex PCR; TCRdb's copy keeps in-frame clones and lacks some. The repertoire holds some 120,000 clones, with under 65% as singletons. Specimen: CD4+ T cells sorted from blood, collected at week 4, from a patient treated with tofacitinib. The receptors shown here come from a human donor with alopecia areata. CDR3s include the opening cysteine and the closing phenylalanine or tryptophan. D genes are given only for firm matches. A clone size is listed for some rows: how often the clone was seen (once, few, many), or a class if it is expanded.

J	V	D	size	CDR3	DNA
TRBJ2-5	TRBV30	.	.	CAWSKGGETQYF	TGTGCCTGGAGTAAGGGTGGGGAGACCCAGTACTTC
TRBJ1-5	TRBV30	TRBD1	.	CAWSVSGGQPQHF	TGTGCCTGGAGTGTATCAGGGGGACAGCCCCAGCATTTT
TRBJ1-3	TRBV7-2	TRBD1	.	CASSPDRAGNTIYF	TGTGCCAGCAGCCCAGACAGGGCTGGAAACACCATATATTTT
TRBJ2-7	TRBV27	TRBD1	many	CASSSGQTLYEQYF	TGTGCCAGCAGCTCGGGACAGACACTCTACGAGCAGTACTTC
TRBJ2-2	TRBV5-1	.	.	CASSLRDTGELFF	TGCGCCAGCAGCTTGCGAGATACCGGGGAGCTGTTTTTT
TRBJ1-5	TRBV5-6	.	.	CASSSARSNQPQHF	TGTGCCAGCAGTTCGGCACGGTCAAATCAGCCCCAGCATTTT
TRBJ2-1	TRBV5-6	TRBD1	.	CASSHKVLDRVTSNEQFF	TGTGCCAGCAGCCATAAAGTCCTCGACAGGGTAACGAGCAATGAGCAGTTCTTC
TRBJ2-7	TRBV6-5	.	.	CASRDRYEQYF	TGTGCCAGCAGGGACCGCTACGAGCAGTACTTC
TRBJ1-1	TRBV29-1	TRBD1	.	CSAQGANTEAFF	TGCAGCGCCCAGGGGGCAAACACTGAAGCTTTCTTT
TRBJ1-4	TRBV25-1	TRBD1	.	CASSERDGTGEKLFF	TGTGCCAGCAGTGAAAGGGACGGGACAGGCGAAAAACTGTTTTTT
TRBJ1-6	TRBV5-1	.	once	CASSLGGSGNSPLHF	TGCGCCAGCAGCCTCGGGGGGTCCGGTAATTCACCCCTCCACTTT
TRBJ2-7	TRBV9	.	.	CASSVGGQAYEQYF	TGTGCCAGCAGCGTCGGTGGGCAGGCCTACGAGCAGTACTTC
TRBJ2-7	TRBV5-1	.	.	CASSLGDYAAEQYF	TGCGCCAGCAGCTTGGGAGACTATGCCGCCGAGCAGTACTTC
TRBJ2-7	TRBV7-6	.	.	CASSPRGRSSYEQYF	TGTGCCAGCAGCCCAAGAGGCAGGAGCTCCTACGAGCAGTACTTC
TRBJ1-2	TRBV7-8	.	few	CASSIMDSNYGYTF	TGTGCCAGCAGCATAATGGACAGTAACTATGGCTACACCTTC
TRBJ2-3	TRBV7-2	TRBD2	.	CASSRAGVRTDTQYF	TGTGCCAGCAGCCGGGCGGGGGTCCGCACAGATACGCAGTATTTT
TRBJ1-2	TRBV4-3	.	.	CASSQDPRRNYGYTF	TGCGCCAGCAGCCAAGACCCCAGGAGAAACTATGGCTACACCTTC
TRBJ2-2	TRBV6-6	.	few	CATLPRGMETGELFF	TGTGCCACCCTGCCGAGGGGTATGGAGACCGGGGAGCTGTTTTTT
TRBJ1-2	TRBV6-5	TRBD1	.	CASRNQGGGKYGYTF	TGTGCCAGCAGGAATCAAGGGGGCGGGAAGTATGGCTACACCTTC
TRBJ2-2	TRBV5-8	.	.	CASSYLTGELFF	TGTGCCAGCAGCTACTTGACAGGGGAGCTGTTTTTT
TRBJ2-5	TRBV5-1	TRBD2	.	CASSSSGQQETQYF	TGCGCCAGCAGCTCTAGCGGGCAACAAGAGACCCAGTACTTC
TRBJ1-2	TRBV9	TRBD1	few	CASSRGQVGGYTF	TGTGCCAGCAGCAGAGGACAGGTTGGAGGCTACACCTTC
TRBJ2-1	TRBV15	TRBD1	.	CATSRRDRVLAQFF	TGTGCCACCAGCAGGAGGGACAGGGTTCTGGCGCAGTTCTTC
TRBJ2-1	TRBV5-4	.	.	CASSRGPGLSNEQFF	TGTGCCAGCAGCCGGGGACCTGGGCTCAGTAATGAGCAGTTCTTC
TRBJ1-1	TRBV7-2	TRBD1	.	CASSPDRVVTEAFF	TGTGCCAGCAGCCCAGACAGGGTGGTCACTGAAGCTTTCTTT
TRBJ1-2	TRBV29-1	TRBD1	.	CSVGLRGQATYGYTF	TGCAGCGTTGGCCTAAGAGGACAGGCCACCTATGGCTACACCTTC
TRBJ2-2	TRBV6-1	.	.	CASSVRTVNTGELFF	TGTGCCAGCAGTGTTAGGACAGTCAACACCGGGGAGCTGTTTTTT
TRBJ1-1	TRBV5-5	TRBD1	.	CASSLATGTGEGAFF	TGTGCCAGCAGCTTGGCCACCGGGACAGGGGAGGGAGCTTTCTTT
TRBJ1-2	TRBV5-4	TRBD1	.	CASSSRDRGRFYGYTF	TGTGCCAGCAGCTCCAGGGACAGGGGGCGCTTCTATGGCTACACCTTC
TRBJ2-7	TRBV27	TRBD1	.	CASSGQGVYEQYF	TGTGCCAGCAGCGGACAGGGGGTATACGAGCAGTACTTC
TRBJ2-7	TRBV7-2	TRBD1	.	CASSYDRGQGLHEQYF	TGTGCCAGCAGCTACGACCGGGGACAGGGACTCCACGAGCAGTACTTC
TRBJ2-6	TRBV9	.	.	CASSPNKDSGANVLTF	TGTGCCAGCAGCCCAAACAAGGACTCTGGGGCCAACGTCCTGACTTTC
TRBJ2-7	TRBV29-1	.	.	CSVEDPRRSSYEQYF	TGCAGCGTTGAAGATCCTCGTAGGAGCTCCTACGAGCAGTACTTC
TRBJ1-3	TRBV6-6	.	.	CASSLSGPHLNTIYF	TGTGCCAGCAGCCTCTCCGGACCGCACTTAAACACCATATATTTT
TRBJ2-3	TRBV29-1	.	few	CSVVGATDTQYF	TGCAGCGTTGTCGGGGCGACAGATACGCAGTATTTT
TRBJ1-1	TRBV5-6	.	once	CASSLYGVNTEAFF	TGTGCCAGCAGCTTGTACGGGGTCAACACTGAAGCTTTCTTT
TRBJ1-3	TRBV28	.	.	CASSLRSSGNTIYF	TGTGCCAGCAGTTTAAGGAGCTCTGGAAACACCATATATTTT
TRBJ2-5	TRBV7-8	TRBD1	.	CASSSTGGGGQETQYF	TGTGCCAGCAGCTCGACAGGGGGCGGAGGGCAAGAGACCCAGTACTTC
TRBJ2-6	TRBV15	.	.	CATSLRSGANVLTF	TGTGCCACCAGCTTACGCTCTGGGGCCAACGTCCTGACTTTC
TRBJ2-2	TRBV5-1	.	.	CASSFSTGELFF	TGCGCCAGCAGCTTCAGCACCGGGGAGCTGTTTTTT
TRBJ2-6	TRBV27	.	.	CASSLGWTLSSGANVLTF	TGTGCCAGCAGTTTGGGGTGGACTTTGAGCTCTGGGGCCAACGTCCTGACTTTC
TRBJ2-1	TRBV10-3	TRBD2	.	CAISDGWGGVDNEQFF	TGTGCCATCAGTGACGGCTGGGGAGGGGTGGACAATGAGCAGTTCTTC
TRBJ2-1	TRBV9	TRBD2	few	CASSVGLAVNNEQFF	TGTGCCAGCAGCGTAGGACTAGCGGTTAACAATGAGCAGTTCTTC
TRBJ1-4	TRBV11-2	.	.	CASSFTGATNEKLFF	TGTGCCAGCAGCTTTACAGGTGCAACTAATGAAAAACTGTTTTTT